This TCR beta chain comes out of a study of cytomegalovirus exposure and HLA in healthy donors. Measured with immunoSEQ multiplex PCR; TCRdb has only the in-frame clones, and not every one. The sample has 150,000 to 200,000 clones; about 89% are singletons. The CDR3 sequence is 15 residues long. CDR1 is MNHNS and CDR2 is SASEGT in the germline V gene. Deletions cut 2 bases from V and 4 bases from J, with 11 bases between. The TCR originated in a woman aged 18-29 years in good health and CMV-seropositive. The chain links TRBV6-1 to TRBJ1-4, with no clear D. The source material was PBMCs. The CDR3 loop reads CASSESAAYNEKLFF. The CDR3 coding sequence is TGTGCCAGCAGTGAATCGGCGGCTTATAATGAAAAACTGTTTTTT.